These 29 T cell receptor beta chains share one sample of origin, sequenced in a study of T cells expressing NK-cell markers. TCRdb re-called the 5' RACE reads and gives one entry per CDR3 protein, without DNA. This table lists roughly 150,000 distinct CDR3 sequences. The sample comprised blood T cells: a sorted CD56 or NKG2C T cell subset, CD4+ or CD8+ T cells, or bulk PBMC T cells (not recorded which). Receptor source: a woman aged 18 to 69 in good health.

The rearrangement joins TRBV5-4 to TRBJ2-1; TCRdb outputs TRBD1, but without DNA this stays unchecked. Per germline, CDR1 SGHNT and CDR2 YYREEE (reference sequence). The CDR3 runs 16 residues. The CDR3: CASSPAGTASYNEQFF.

The rearrangement joins TRBV4-1 to TRBJ1-1; the TCRdb call, TRBD1, lacks DNA for checking. CDR3 length: 14 amino acids. CDR1 and CDR2 (germline): MGHRA, YSYEKL. The chain's CDR3 is CASSPQGSTTEAFF.

The chain uses TRBV19 and TRBJ2-2; the D call of TRBD1 rests on TCRdb alone, since no DNA is present to check it. CDR1 and CDR2 from the germline V gene are LNHDA and SQIVND (reference sequence). The CDR3 runs 14 residues. CDR3 residues: CAATGYVGTGELFF.

V gene TRBV21-1 combines with J gene TRBJ2-1; as DNA is missing, the TRBD2 call by TCRdb cannot be tested. TRBV21-1 is listed as a pseudogene. This CDR3 spans 15 amino acids. The chain's CDR3 is CASGDRGEGCHEQFF.

V is TRBV24-1 and J is TRBJ2-2; as DNA is missing, the TRBD1 call by TCRdb cannot be tested. Germline lookup yields CDR1 KGHDR and CDR2 SFDVKD. CDR3 length: 15 residues. CDR3 loop: CATSDPRELTGELFF.

The rearrangement links TRBV6-4 to TRBJ2-3; TCRdb reports TRBD1, a call that lacks DNA to check it against. Germline values: CDR1 MRHNA, CDR2 SNTAGT. CDR3 length: 13 amino acids. This CDR3 is CASSDSLARTQYF.

The CDR3 region is CASSFLGTFTFYEQYF. The chain joins TRBV28 to TRBJ2-7; TCRdb's D gene call, TRBD2, goes unchecked for lack of DNA. Germline values: CDR1 MDHEN, CDR2 SYDVKM. The CDR3 sequence is 16 residues long.

The chain has TRBV7-6 and TRBJ2-4; TCRdb's D call, TRBD1, is unchecked because there is no DNA. The CDR3 consists of 16 residues. CDR1 and CDR2 from the germline V gene are SGHVS and FNYEAQ. CDR3: CASSPPMDRVKNIQYF.

This sequence joins TRBV30 and TRBJ2-7. The length of the CDR3 is 12 residues. Germline assignment: CDR1 GTSNPN and CDR2 SVGIG (reference sequence). The CDR3 here is CAWTWGSYEQYF. The variable domain in full, completed from reference TRBV30 and TRBJ2-7, reads SQTIHQWPATLVQPVGSPLSLECTVEGTSNPNLYWYRQAAGRGLQLLFYSVGIGQISSEVPQNLSASRPQDRQFILSSKKLLLSDSGFYLCAWTWGSYEQYFGPGTRLTVT.

The chain uses TRBV20-1 and TRBJ2-7. Germline lookup yields CDR1 DFQATT and CDR2 SNEGSKA (reference sequence). CDR3 length: 14 amino acids. The chain's CDR3 is CSASRQLSSYEQYF.

The chain has TRBV10-3 and TRBJ2-7; lacking DNA, the TRBD2 call made by TCRdb goes unchecked. The germline CDR1 and CDR2 sequences are ENHRY and SYGVKD. The CDR3 has 15 amino acids. CDR3 protein: CAISERTSGNNEQYF.

The CDR3 here is CASKIVGDYGYTF. The chain joins TRBV4-1 to TRBJ1-2. Germline CDR1 reads MGHRA; CDR2 reads YSYEKL. The CDR3 sequence is 13 residues long.

CDR3 in amino acids: CASSQDRMNTGELFF. The gene calls are TRBV3-1 and TRBJ2-2. This CDR3 is built from 15 residues. Germline V CDR1 and CDR2: LGHDT, YNNKEL (reference sequence).

The chain is built from TRBV4-2 and TRBJ2-7; TCRdb's assignment of TRBD1 cannot be checked, as there is no DNA. Germline lookup yields CDR1 LGHNA and CDR2 YNFKEQ. The CDR3 covers 15 residues. The CDR3 region is CASSNDQGAAYEQYF.

The gene calls are TRBV5-1 and TRBJ2-1; TCRdb's D gene call, TRBD2, goes unchecked for lack of DNA. Germline V lookup: CDR1 SGHRS, CDR2 YFSETQ. This CDR3 comprises 14 residues. This CDR3 reads CASTPLDWQNEQFF.

The chain carries TRBV7-3 and TRBJ2-7; TCRdb's D call, TRBD1, is unchecked because there is no DNA. This CDR3 has 13 residues. Germline CDR1 reads SGHTA; CDR2 reads FQGTGA. The chain's CDR3 is CASSSDRGYEQYF.

The chain employs TRBV20-1 and TRBJ2-5; absent DNA, TCRdb's TRBD2 call cannot be checked. The CDR3 is 13 residues long. The germline gives CDR1 DFQATT, CDR2 SNEGSKA (reference sequence). The CDR3 sequence: CSARGGAGETQYF.

CDR3 loop: CSAREVRHPVNYGYTF. This chain joins TRBV20-1 and TRBJ1-2; the TCRdb call, TRBD1, lacks DNA for checking. This CDR3 region has 16 residues. Looked up from germline, CDR1 is DFQATT and CDR2 is SNEGSKA (reference sequence).

CDR3 residues: CATSDPPSGRPGEQFF. The V call is TRBV24-1, the J call TRBJ2-1; without DNA, the TCRdb call of TRBD2 cannot be checked. There are 16 residues in the CDR3. Germline CDR1 reads KGHDR; CDR2 reads SFDVKD.

The CDR3 region is CASSMDRGEAFF. The rearrangement uses TRBV7-3 and TRBJ1-1; TCRdb's assignment of TRBD1 cannot be checked, as there is no DNA. Germline CDR1 is SGHTA and CDR2 is FQGTGA. The CDR3 is made up of 12 amino acids.

V usage is TRBV4-1 and J usage is TRBJ2-5; without DNA, the TCRdb call of TRBD2 cannot be checked. CDR1 MGHRA and CDR2 YSYEKL come from the germline V gene. The CDR3 runs to 16 residues. The CDR3 is CASSRGLAGVQETQYF.

The chain couples TRBV7-8 to TRBJ2-1; the TCRdb call, TRBD2, lacks DNA for checking. The CDR3 sequence is 16 residues long. Germline V gene lookup returns CDR1 SGHVS and CDR2 FQNEAQ. CDR3 sequence reads: CASSLTGLLSYNEQFF.

The chain combines TRBV24-1 with TRBJ2-1; checking the TCRdb D call of TRBD2 is not possible without DNA. CDR3 length: 16 residues. Germline loops: CDR1 KGHDR, CDR2 SFDVKD. This CDR3 reads CATSDSSGGRYNEQFF.

The V gene is TRBV4-2, the J gene TRBJ2-5; the D gene TCRdb calls, TRBD2, cannot be checked with no DNA. Germline-derived CDR1 and CDR2 are LGHNA and YNFKEQ. There are 17 residues in the CDR3. CDR3 region: CASSQGSTGGQRETQYF.

The chain has TRBV6-2 or TRBV6-3 and TRBJ1-1; TCRdb picks TRBD1, but there is no DNA to check that call. This CDR3 is built from 14 residues. Germline CDR1 is MNHEY and CDR2 is SVGEGT. The CDR3: CASSYPPENTEAFF.

V and J are TRBV14 and TRBJ2-7; TCRdb's D call of TRBD1 is untestable without DNA. CDR1 and CDR2 from the germline V gene are SGHDN and FVKESK. The length of the CDR3 is 12 residues. The CDR3 loop reads CASSHPGGHQYF.

The chain combines TRBV28 with TRBJ1-1. This CDR3 comprises 13 residues. From germline, CDR1 is MDHEN and CDR2 SYDVKM. This CDR3 is CATRWRETTEAFF.

CDR3 sequence reads: CASKTSGRMGETQYF. The chain carries TRBV19 and TRBJ2-5; TCRdb reports TRBD2, a call that lacks DNA to check it against. This CDR3 is built from 15 residues. Germline V gene data show CDR1 as LNHDA and CDR2 as SQIVND (reference sequence).

This chain connects TRBV28 to TRBJ2-1. Germline assignment: CDR1 MDHEN and CDR2 SYDVKM. This CDR3 has 14 residues. The CDR3 reads CASSGGNSYNEQFF.